This T cell receptor (beta chain) is from a study of Graves' ophthalmopathy and Graves' hyperthyroidism. The wider study: Hyperthyroidism was considered stable when no ophthalmopathy appeared within 18 months of follow-up.

CDR3 size: 13 residues. V was pared by 6 bases and J by 6 bases, with 15 bases between. The authors amplified TCR beta CDR3 regions, and they did so from RNA transcripts for repertoire sequencing. RT-PCR with HTBI primers came first, then second-round multiplex PCR. TCRdb recomputed calls from the multiplex PCR reads with MiXCR, one row per CDR3 protein. The profile shows 900,000 to 1,200,000 distinct CDR3 sequences, about 36% of them singletons. Overall study findings and caveats: Between ophthalmopathy and stable hyperthyroidism, a 13-signature model drew a separation with about 85% sensitivity and about 81% specificity. Progression of ophthalmopathy was predicted by the model with about 66% sensitivity and 72% to 85% specificity.

Details on this clonotype: Its antigen is currently unknown.

No donor had other autoimmune disease, uncontrolled infection, pregnancy or lactation. The gene calls are TRBV12-3 or TRBV12-4 and TRBJ2-7; D is tentatively TRBD1 or TRBD2 (5 bases each). This receptor was identified in an adult man with Graves' hyperthyroidism. Material: peripheral blood or thyroid tissue (not recorded which). In DNA form, the CDR3 reads TGTGCCAGCAGAGCCGGGGCGATGGTCGAGCAGTACTTC. It encodes CASRAGAMVEQYF.